The T cell receptor (beta chain) described here comes from a study of cytomegalovirus exposure and HLA in healthy donors. Study details: HLA-typed donors were the source of about 85 million unique TCRs, which an early data release held.

Primers included in the PCR were 60 Vbeta and 13 Jbeta primers. Clones were read by immunoSEQ multiplex PCR, and TCRdb kept only the in-frame ones, dropping some. The repertoire holds about 170,000 clones, with 70% to 80% as singletons. Healthy donors of bone marrow made up the group. Points from the study as a whole: Most of the TCR beta V segments (in an earlier analysis) were productive either about 87% or about 30% of the time.

This CDR3 contains 11 residues. V was clipped by 5 bases and J by 1 base, with 3 bases between them. CDR1 and CDR2 from the germline V gene are SGHTA and FQGNSA. Remarks on this clone: The antigen is unknown. The same CDR3 can be traced to other DNA sequences in this sample.

This sequence originates from a female donor in good health and CMV-seronegative. Material: PBMCs. V is TRBV7-2 and J is TRBJ2-7; no firm D call. The CDR3 is CASSLSYEQYF. CDR3 nucleotides: TGTGCCAGCAGCCTTTCCTACGAGCAGTACTTC.